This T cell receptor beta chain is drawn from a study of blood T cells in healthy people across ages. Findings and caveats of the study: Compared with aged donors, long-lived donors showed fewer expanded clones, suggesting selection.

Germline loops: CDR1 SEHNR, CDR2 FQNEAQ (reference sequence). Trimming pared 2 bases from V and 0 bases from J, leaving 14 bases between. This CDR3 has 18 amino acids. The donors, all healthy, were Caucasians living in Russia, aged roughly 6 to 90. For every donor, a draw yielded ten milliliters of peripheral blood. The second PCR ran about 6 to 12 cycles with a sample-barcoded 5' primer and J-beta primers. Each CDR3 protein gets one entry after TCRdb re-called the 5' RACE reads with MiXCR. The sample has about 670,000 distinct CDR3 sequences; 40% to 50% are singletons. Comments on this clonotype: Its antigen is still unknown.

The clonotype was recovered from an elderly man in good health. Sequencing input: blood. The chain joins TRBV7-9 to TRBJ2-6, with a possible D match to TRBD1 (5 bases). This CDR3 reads CASSLSSGFLSGANVLTF. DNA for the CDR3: TGTGCCAGCAGCTTATCTTCAGGGTTCCTCTCTGGGGCCAACGTCCTGACTTTC.